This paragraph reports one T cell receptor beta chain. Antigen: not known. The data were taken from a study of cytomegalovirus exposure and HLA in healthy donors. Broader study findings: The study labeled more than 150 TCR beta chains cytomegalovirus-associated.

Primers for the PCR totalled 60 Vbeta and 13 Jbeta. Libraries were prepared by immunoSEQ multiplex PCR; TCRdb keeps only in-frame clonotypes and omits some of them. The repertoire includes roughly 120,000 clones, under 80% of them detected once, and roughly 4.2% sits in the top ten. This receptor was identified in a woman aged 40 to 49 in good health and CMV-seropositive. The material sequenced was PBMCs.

In nucleotides, the CDR3 is TGTGCCAGCAGCCAAGGAGGTGGGGTAGAAAAACTGTTTTTT. Its protein is CASSQGGGVEKLFF. The rearrangement joins TRBV5-5 to TRBJ1-4; no definite D call. V lost 4 bases and J lost 8, with 15 bases in between. The CDR3 spans 14 residues. The germline gives CDR1 SGHKS, CDR2 YYEKEE (reference sequence).